This passage covers 9 T cell receptor beta chains from one sample sequenced in a study of T-cell reconstitution after alpha-beta-depleted transplantation in children. A library of TCRbeta sequences, prepared with unique molecular identifiers, was generated. TCRdb processed the PCR reads anew with MiXCR; each CDR3 protein has one entry. The table records 260,000 or so distinct CDR3 sequences, 9.5% to 15% of them present only once. The sample was PBMCs from the stem cell graft donor, taken from the stem cell graft. All receptors derive from a human donor who donated a stem cell graft to a child with acute lymphoblastic leukemia.

The table lists this clonotype with many counts. The chain couples TRBV20-1 to TRBJ1-1, with D possibly matching TRBD1 (5 bases). The V gene lost 6 bases and the J gene lost 2 bases, with 13 bases spanning the gap. CDR1 is DFQATT and CDR2 is SNEGSKA in the germline V gene (reference sequence). This CDR3 comprises 13 residues. CDR3 loop: CSATWGGNTEAFF. In DNA, the CDR3 is TGCAGTGCCACTTGGGGGGGTAACACTGAAGCTTTCTTT.

This clonotype was detected many times. The chain links TRBV19 to TRBJ1-6, with D unresolved. CDR3 size: 12 residues. V shed 5 bases and J shed 9 bases, with 8 bases lying between them. Per the germline V gene, CDR1 is LNHDA and CDR2 is SQIVND (reference sequence). The CDR3 spells CASSYERSPLHF. The CDR3, as DNA: TGTGCCAGTAGTTACGAACGTTCACCCCTCCACTTT.

This clonotype was seen at least ten times. V and J are TRBV5-1 and TRBJ1-1; D may be TRBD1 (6 bases). Trimming took off 4 bases at V and 6 bases at J, with 13 bases between the two ends. The CDR3 contains 13 residues. Germline CDR1 SGHRS, CDR2 YFSETQ. This chain's CDR3 is CASSPAQGPEAFF. The CDR3 DNA reads TGCGCCAGCAGCCCCGCACAGGGACCTGAAGCTTTCTTT.

Only a few counts were recorded for this clonotype. The rearrangement links TRBV15 to TRBJ2-2; D possibly uses TRBD1 or TRBD2 (5 bases each). The CDR3 runs 15 residues. Trimming stripped 5 bases from V and 4 bases from J, with 14 bases between. Germline V gene sequence: CDR1 LNHNV, CDR2 YYDKDF (reference sequence). This CDR3 is CATSPGGGSTGELFF. The DNA of the CDR3 is TGTGCCACCAGCCCAGGTGGGGGAAGCACCGGGGAGCTGTTTTTT.

This clonotype was seen many times. This chain links TRBV28 with TRBJ2-7; TRBD2 matches 7 bases. CDR1 and CDR2 from the germline V gene are MDHEN and SYDVKM. Trimming at V came to 7 bases and at J to 4 bases, leaving 13 bases not matched to a gene. The CDR3 has 15 residues. Written as DNA, the CDR3 is TGTGCCAGCACCACTCCGGGAGGCACCTGGTACGAGCAGTACTTC. It specifies CASTTPGGTWYEQYF.

J is TRBJ2-1 and V is TRBV7-3; no firm D call. The V gene's germline CDR1 is SGHTA and CDR2 FQGTGA. The CDR3 sequence is 15 residues long. With 0 bases removed from V and 8 bases from J, the gap between germline ends came to 14 bases. CDR3 residues: CASSLTGPFGDEQFF. The CDR3 DNA reads TGTGCCAGCAGCTTAACTGGACCATTTGGGGATGAGCAGTTCTTC.

This clonotype was detected ten times or more. A read error may produce the germline difference seen at one junction end. This sequence joins TRBV13 and TRBJ2-5; D remains ambiguous. The CDR3 length is 12 residues. Germline CDR1 is PRHDT and CDR2 is FYEKMQ (reference sequence). The CDR3, as DNA: TGTGCCAGCAGTTTAGGAAAGGAGACCCAGTACTTC. It encodes CASSLGKETQYF.

This clonotype was recorded many times. The chain recombines TRBV12-3 or TRBV12-4 with TRBJ2-7; 8 nucleotides align to TRBD1. This CDR3 region has 14 residues. After removal of 7 bases from V and 4 bases from J, the junction contained 9 bases not matched to a gene. The CDR3 bases are TGTGCCAGCACCCGGACAGGGCAGAATTACGAGCAGTACTTC. This encodes CASTRTGQNYEQYF.

This clonotype has just a few counts. The chain employs TRBV5-4 and TRBJ2-1; D call uncertain. The germline CDR1 and CDR2 sequences are SGHNT and YYREEE (reference sequence). This CDR3 comprises 13 residues. Trimming removed 1 base at V and 8 bases at J, with 10 bases between. The CDR3 DNA is TGTGCCAGCAGCTTGCCGGGCGGAGATGAGCAGTTCTTC. This sequence encodes CASSLPGGDEQFF.